The 29 T cell receptor beta chains reported below all come from one sample, sequenced in a study of blood T cell repertoires in COVID-19. Assay: immunoSEQ multiplex PCR; the TCRdb copy retains only in-frame clones and omits some. The sample holds some 250,000 clones, 88% seen once. The sequenced material came from peripheral blood. The receptors were sampled from a woman aged 25 to 39 with acute or convalescent COVID-19.

As regards this clone: Other DNA sequences within the sample encode an identical CDR3. This rearrangement joins TRBV5-1 to TRBJ2-7, with 7 positions matching TRBD2. With 0 bases clipped from V and 0 bases from J, the junction kept 0 bases outside the gene matches. This CDR3 is built from 14 residues. Germline CDR1 reads SGHRS; CDR2 reads YFSETQ. The CDR3 spells CASSLGTSSYEQYF. The CDR3 bases are TGCGCCAGCAGCTTGGGGACTAGCTCCTACGAGCAGTACTTC.

The gene calls are TRBV27 and TRBJ1-5; D is unclear. The germline V and J ends were trimmed by 2 bases and 5 bases, with 10 bases remaining between them. The V gene's germline CDR1 is MNHEY and CDR2 SMNVEV (reference sequence). The CDR3 extends over 14 amino acids. The CDR3 nucleotides read TGTGCCAGCAGTTTAATACTAGGACATCAGCCCCAGCATTTT. Translated, it gives CASSLILGHQPQHF.

The V call is TRBV12-3 or TRBV12-4, the J call TRBJ2-3; D is possibly TRBD2 (5 bases). The CDR3 contains 13 residues. V lost 6 bases to trimming and J lost 5 bases, with 12 bases between them. The DNA for the CDR3 is TGTGCCAGCAGCCGGTTCGCGGGAGATACGCAGTATTTT. Amino acids: CASSRFAGDTQYF.

The V and J genes are TRBV4-3 and TRBJ2-7; 7 nucleotides match TRBD2. Trimming at V came to 1 base and at J to 5 bases, leaving 2 bases not matched to a gene. Germline-derived CDR1 and CDR2 are LGHNA and YSLEER. The CDR3 runs to 13 residues. DNA of the CDR3: TGCGCCAGCAGCCAAGTCGGGGGGAACGAGCAGTACTTC. Protein product: CASSQVGGNEQYF.

V is TRBV28 and J is TRBJ2-3; the match to TRBD1 covers 7 bases. From germline, CDR1 is MDHEN and CDR2 SYDVKM. The CDR3 length is 16 residues. V was clipped by 4 bases and J by 0 bases; unmatched bases: 7. The CDR3 loop reads CASSSPGGTSTDTQYF. CDR3 in DNA: TGTGCCAGCAGTTCGCCAGGGGGAACTAGCACAGATACGCAGTATTTT.

The chain has TRBV29-1 and TRBJ2-7; the match to TRBD1 covers 10 bases. Germline lookup yields CDR1 SQVTM and CDR2 ANQGSEA. This CDR3 comprises 17 residues. The junction had 15 bases not matched to a gene; V was cut back by 3 bases and J by 4 bases. The CDR3 bases are TGCAGCGTTGACTCGGGACAGGGGTCATTATTCGGATACGAGCAGTACTTC. As protein: CSVDSGQGSLFGYEQYF.

This rearrangement joins TRBV9 to TRBJ2-1; 12 bases line up with TRBD2. Trimming took 4 bases from V and 5 from J; bases not matched to a gene: 7. The CDR3 totals 16 residues. Looked up from germline, CDR1 is SGDLS and CDR2 is YYNGEE. The CDR3 spells CASSPRLAGADNEQFF. Written as DNA, the CDR3 is TGTGCCAGCAGCCCCCGACTAGCGGGAGCCGACAATGAGCAGTTCTTC. The complete variable domain, with remaining parts taken from reference TRBV9 and TRBJ2-1, reads DSGVTQTPKHLITATGQRVTLRCSPRSGDLSVYWYQQSLDQGLQFLIQYYNGEERAKGNILERFSAQQFPDLHSELNLSSLELGDSALYFCASSPRLAGADNEQFFGPGTRLTVL.

The chain carries TRBV30 and TRBJ2-2, with D maybe TRBD1 (6 bases). Trimming removed 1 base at V and 4 bases at J, with 13 bases between. Germline CDR1 and CDR2: GTSNPN and SVGIG (reference sequence). The CDR3 contains 15 residues. In DNA form, the CDR3 reads TGTGCCTGGAGTGGGGACACATTAATCACCGGGGAGCTGTTTTTT. Encoded protein: CAWSGDTLITGELFF.

The genes are TRBV11-3 and TRBJ1-1; no reliable D call. Germline V gives CDR1 SGHNT, CDR2 YENEEA. V dropped 7 bases and J dropped 1 base, with 16 bases sitting between them. The CDR3 runs 15 residues. CDR3: CASNLVGQTNTEAFF. The CDR3 DNA follows: TGTGCCAGCAACCTTGTTGGGCAGACGAACACTGAAGCTTTCTTT.

The rearrangement links TRBV10-1 to TRBJ2-3, with unresolved D. The CDR3 runs 12 residues. Germline values: CDR1 WNHNN, CDR2 SYGVQD (reference sequence). Trimming took 10 bases from V and 3 from J, leaving 11 bases between them. This chain's CDR3 is CANADSTDTQYF. The CDR3 DNA is TGCGCCAACGCCGACTCTACAGATACGCAGTATTTT.

This clone was counted a few times. The chain joins TRBV20-1 to TRBJ2-7; D uncertain. Germline CDR1 DFQATT, CDR2 SNEGSKA (reference sequence). The CDR3 is 11 residues long. CDR3 coding DNA: TGCAGCTGCAGGTCCTCCTACGAGCAGTACTTC. The encoded protein is CSCRSSYEQYF.

V usage is TRBV4-1 and J usage is TRBJ2-3; 10 nucleotides line up with TRBD1. The CDR3 has 16 residues. V shed 3 bases, J shed 2 bases, and the junction held 5 bases outside the gene matches. CDR1 is MGHRA and CDR2 is YSYEKL in the germline V gene. This CDR3 reads CASSQGQGLNTDTQYF. Here the CDR3 DNA reads TGCGCCAGCAGCCAGGGACAGGGGCTAAACACAGATACGCAGTATTTT.

The chain recombines TRBV5-6 with TRBJ2-7; 12 nucleotides align to TRBD2. Germline V gives CDR1 SGHDT, CDR2 YYEEEE. The CDR3 loop spans 17 amino acids. V lost 0 bases, J lost 5 bases, and 9 bases stayed unmatched. As DNA, the CDR3 is TGTGCCAGCAGCTTGGCCGGATGGACTAGCGGGAACGACGAGCAGTACTTC. This translates into CASSLAGWTSGNDEQYF.

Here the CDR3 reads CASSENSGSPYEQYF. The CDR3 DNA sequence: TGCGCCAGCAGCGAAAACAGCGGGAGTCCCTACGAGCAGTACTTC. The chain employs TRBV5-1 and TRBJ2-7; 8 bases align to TRBD2. V lost 4 bases and J lost 2; bases outside the gene matches: 8. Germline V gene sequence: CDR1 SGHRS, CDR2 YFSETQ. The CDR3 loop spans 15 amino acids.

This clone was counted a few times. The chain links TRBV7-3 to TRBJ2-7; a weak D match, TRBD2 (6 bases). CDR3 length: 14 amino acids. Trimming stripped 2 bases from V and 5 bases from J, with 13 bases between. Germline V gene sequence: CDR1 SGHTA, CDR2 FQGTGA. The CDR3 loop is CASSLGGTSDEQYF. The CDR3 bases are TGTGCCAGCAGCTTAGGAGGGACCTCAGACGAGCAGTACTTC.

The CDR3: CASSEAGSYYQPQHF. CDR3 in DNA: TGTGCCAGCAGTGAAGCCGGGTCCTATTATCAGCCCCAGCATTTT. The chain combines TRBV6-1 with TRBJ1-5; D is unresolved. CDR3 length equals 15 residues. Between the trimmed V and J ends, which lost 0 bases and 5 bases, there was a span of 11 bases. Germline CDR1 and CDR2: MNHNS and SASEGT.

V is TRBV3-1 (or the pseudogene TRBV3-2) and J is TRBJ2-7; TRBD2 matches at 8 bases. This CDR3 contains 16 residues. J was trimmed by 9 bases and V by 4 bases; bases with no gene match: 17. CDR1 is LGHDT, CDR2 YNNKEL, per germline (reference sequence). The CDR3 protein is CASSPNPGTSGSVQYF. DNA for the CDR3: TGTGCCAGCAGCCCGAACCCCGGGACTAGTGGTTCTGTGCAGTACTTC.

The chain has TRBV6-6 and TRBJ2-7; the match to TRBD2 covers 8 bases. V lost 2 bases to trimming and J lost 2 bases; unmatched junction nucleotides: 8. CDR1 and CDR2 from the germline V gene are MNHNY and SVGAGI (reference sequence). The CDR3 contains 16 residues. CDR3 DNA sequence: TGTGCCAGCAGTTACGAACCGGCGGGACTAGCCTACGAGCAGTACTTC. Protein sequence: CASSYEPAGLAYEQYF.

This clone has only one observation. The rearrangement links TRBV6-2 or TRBV6-3 to TRBJ2-3; 7 bases match TRBD2. Trimming removed 5 bases from V and 5 bases from J; junction bases left unmatched: 7. This CDR3 spans 14 amino acids. Germline CDR1 is MNHEY and CDR2 is SVGEGT. CDR3 region: CASSLSGTQDTQYF. The DNA of the CDR3 is TGTGCCAGCAGTCTCAGCGGGACCCAAGATACGCAGTATTTT.

This chain joins TRBV6-5 and TRBJ2-5, with TRBD2 identical over 12 bases. Germline CDR1 and CDR2: MNHEY and SVGAGI. The length of the CDR3 is 15 residues. With V trimmed by 6 bases and J by 4 bases, 6 bases remained unmatched. CDR3 in DNA: TGTGCCAGCAGCGGACTAGCGGGATTTTTAGAGACCCAGTACTTC. Its translation: CASSGLAGFLETQYF.

DNA of the CDR3: TGCGCCAGCAGTACCGGGACTGGGGATGAGCAGTTCTTC. Its protein product is CASSTGTGDEQFF. The V and J genes are TRBV10-1 and TRBJ2-1, with D possibly matching TRBD2 (6 bases). V lost 5 bases and J 8 bases, leaving 13 bases between the germline ends. This CDR3 spans 13 amino acids. The germline V gene has CDR1 WNHNN and CDR2 SYGVQD (reference sequence).

This clone was observed once. The gene calls are TRBV9 and TRBJ1-1, with a possible D match to TRBD1 (6 bases). CDR3 length equals 16 residues. With 1 base removed from V and 1 base from J, the gap between germline ends came to 14 bases. Germline V gene lookup returns CDR1 SGDLS and CDR2 YYNGEE. CDR3 sequence: CASSVNRVVWNTEAFF. The CDR3, as DNA: TGTGCCAGCAGCGTAAACAGGGTAGTCTGGAACACTGAAGCTTTCTTT.

The chain carries TRBV5-4 and TRBJ2-5; 10 nucleotides agree with TRBD2. Trimming took 0 bases from V and 4 from J; bases not matched to a gene: 6. CDR3 length: 16 amino acids. CDR1 SGHNT and CDR2 YYREEE come from the germline V gene (reference sequence). The CDR3 bases are TGTGCCAGCAGCTTGGGGCTAGCGGGGGTCATAGAGACCCAGTACTTC. Protein sequence: CASSLGLAGVIETQYF.

The V and J genes are TRBV12-3 or TRBV12-4 and TRBJ2-7; tentative D call: TRBD1 (5 bases). With 6 bases removed from V and 3 bases from J, the gap between germline ends came to 12 bases. The CDR3 length is 13 residues. CDR3 sequence reads: CASRPQGLYEQYF. In DNA, the CDR3 is TGTGCCAGCAGACCCCAGGGTCTCTACGAGCAGTACTTC.

The rearrangement links TRBV25-1 to TRBJ1-4; D gene ambiguous. Trimming removed 4 bases from V and 12 bases from J, with 9 bases in between. The CDR3 loop spans 11 amino acids. The V gene's germline CDR1 is MGHDK and CDR2 SYGVNS. The CDR3 reads CASSVEEELFF. In nucleotides, the CDR3 is TGTGCCAGCAGTGTAGAGGAGGAACTGTTTTTT.

This clone was recorded only once. The CDR3 sequence: CASSLGGQGHEQFF. In nucleotides, the CDR3 is TGTGCCAGCAGCTTGGGGGGCCAGGGTCATGAGCAGTTCTTC. The chain recombines TRBV5-4 with TRBJ2-1, with a possible D match to TRBD1 (5 bases). Germline V gene sequence: CDR1 SGHNT, CDR2 YYREEE (reference sequence). The CDR3 contains 14 residues. Trimming took 0 bases from V and 8 from J, leaving 12 bases between them.

This chain joins TRBV7-2 and TRBJ2-1; D perhaps matches TRBD1 (6 bases). Germline-derived CDR1 and CDR2 are SGHTA and FQGNSA. Trimming took 1 base from V and 6 from J, leaving 22 bases between them. The CDR3 loop spans 18 amino acids. CDR3 nucleotide sequence: TGTGCCAGCAGCTTAGTTATGTGGGGGCCAAGTGGGGGCAATGAGCAGTTCTTC. Its translation is CASSLVMWGPSGGNEQFF.

The CDR3 spells CASSRAGVETQYF. The CDR3 region has the DNA TGCGCCAGCAGCCGAGCAGGGGTTGAGACCCAGTACTTC. J is TRBJ2-5 and V is TRBV4-3; a weak D match, TRBD1 (6 bases). The germline V gene has CDR1 LGHNA and CDR2 YSLEER. The CDR3 is 13 amino acids. Deletions cut 4 bases from V and 5 bases from J, with 11 bases between.

The CDR3 reads CASRLGSTDTQYF. CDR3 nucleotide sequence: TGTGCCAGCAGACTAGGGAGCACAGATACGCAGTATTTT. The genes are TRBV6-5 and TRBJ2-3; the D gene is possibly TRBD2 (5 bases). V was pared by 6 bases and J by 0 bases, with 7 bases between. The CDR3 contains 13 residues. Germline V CDR1 and CDR2: MNHEY, SVGAGI.